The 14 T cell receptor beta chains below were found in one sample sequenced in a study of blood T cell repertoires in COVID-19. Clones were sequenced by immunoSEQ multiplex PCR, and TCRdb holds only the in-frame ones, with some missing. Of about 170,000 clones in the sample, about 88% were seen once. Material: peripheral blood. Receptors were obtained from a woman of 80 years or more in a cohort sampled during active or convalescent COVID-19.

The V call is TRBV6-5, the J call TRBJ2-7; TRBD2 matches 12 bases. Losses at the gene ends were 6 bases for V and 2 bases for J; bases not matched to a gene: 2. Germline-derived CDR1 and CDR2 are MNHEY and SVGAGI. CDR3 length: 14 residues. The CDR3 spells CASRASGGAYEQYF. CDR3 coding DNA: TGTGCCAGCAGGGCTAGCGGGGGGGCCTACGAGCAGTACTTC.

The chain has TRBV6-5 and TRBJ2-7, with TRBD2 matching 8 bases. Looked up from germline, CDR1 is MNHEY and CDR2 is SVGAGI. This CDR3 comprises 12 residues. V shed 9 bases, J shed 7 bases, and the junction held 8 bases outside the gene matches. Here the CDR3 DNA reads TGTGCCAGTCATGGGACTAGTTATGAGCAGTACGTC. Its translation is CASHGTSYEQYV.

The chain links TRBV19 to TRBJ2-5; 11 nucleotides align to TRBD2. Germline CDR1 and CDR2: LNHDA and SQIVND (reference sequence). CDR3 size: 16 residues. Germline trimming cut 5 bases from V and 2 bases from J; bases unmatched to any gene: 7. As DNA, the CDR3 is TGTGCCAGTAGTGCACGACTAGCGGGGAAACAAGAGACCCAGTACTTC. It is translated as CASSARLAGKQETQYF.

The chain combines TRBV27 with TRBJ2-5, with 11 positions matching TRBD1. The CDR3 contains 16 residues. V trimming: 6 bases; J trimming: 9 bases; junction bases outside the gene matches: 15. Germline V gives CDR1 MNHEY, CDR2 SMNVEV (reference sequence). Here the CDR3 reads CASSQGTGGHSRPQYF. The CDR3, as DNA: TGTGCCAGCAGCCAAGGGACAGGGGGACATTCGAGACCCCAGTACTTC.

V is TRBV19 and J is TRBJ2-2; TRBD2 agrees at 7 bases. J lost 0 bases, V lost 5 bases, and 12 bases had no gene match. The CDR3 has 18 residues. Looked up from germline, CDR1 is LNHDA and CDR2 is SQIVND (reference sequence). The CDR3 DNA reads TGTGCCAGTAGTCCCTATATCAGGACTAGAACGAACACCGGGGAGCTGTTTTTT. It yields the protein CASSPYIRTRTNTGELFF.

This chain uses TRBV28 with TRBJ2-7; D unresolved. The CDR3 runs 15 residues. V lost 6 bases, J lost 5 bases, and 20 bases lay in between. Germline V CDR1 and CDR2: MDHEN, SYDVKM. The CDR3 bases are TGTGCCAGCAGCCCCCTGTTCATGATTGGGCACGAGCAGTACTTC. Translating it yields CASSPLFMIGHEQYF.

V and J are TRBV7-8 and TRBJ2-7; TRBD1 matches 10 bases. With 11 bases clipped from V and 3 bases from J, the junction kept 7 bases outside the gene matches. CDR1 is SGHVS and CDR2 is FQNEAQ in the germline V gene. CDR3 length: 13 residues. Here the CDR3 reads CAGGTGVGYEQYF. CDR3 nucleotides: TGTGCCGGCGGGACAGGGGTCGGCTACGAGCAGTACTTC.

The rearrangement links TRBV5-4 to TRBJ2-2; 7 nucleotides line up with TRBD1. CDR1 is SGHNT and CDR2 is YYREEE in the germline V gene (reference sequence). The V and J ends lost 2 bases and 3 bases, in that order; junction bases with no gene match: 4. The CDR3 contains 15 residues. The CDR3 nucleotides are TGTGCCAGCAGCTTACAGGGGCGAGACACCGGGGAGCTGTTTTTT. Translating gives CASSLQGRDTGELFF.

The CDR3 protein is CASSSGTGGFTEAFF. CDR3 in DNA: TGTGCCAGCAGCTCCGGGACAGGGGGTTTCACTGAAGCTTTCTTT. The chain links TRBV5-4 to TRBJ1-1, with 11 nucleotides matching TRBD1. Germline V gives CDR1 SGHNT, CDR2 YYREEE (reference sequence). Trimming cost V 3 bases and J 4 bases; bases outside gene matches: 5. This CDR3 comprises 15 residues.

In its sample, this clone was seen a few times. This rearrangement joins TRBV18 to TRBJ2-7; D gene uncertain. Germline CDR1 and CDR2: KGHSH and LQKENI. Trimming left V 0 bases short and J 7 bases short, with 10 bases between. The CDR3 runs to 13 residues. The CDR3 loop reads CASSPPVELEQYF. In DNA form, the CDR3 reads TGTGCCAGCTCACCACCGGTCGAGTTGGAGCAGTACTTC.

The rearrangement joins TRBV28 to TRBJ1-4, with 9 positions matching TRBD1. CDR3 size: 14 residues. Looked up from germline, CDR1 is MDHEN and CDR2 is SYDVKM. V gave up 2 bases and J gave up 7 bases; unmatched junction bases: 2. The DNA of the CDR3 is TGTGCCAGCAGTTTAACAGGGGGCTTTGAAAAACTGTTTTTT. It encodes CASSLTGGFEKLFF. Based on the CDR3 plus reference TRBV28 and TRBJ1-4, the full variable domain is DVKVTQSSRYLVKRTGEKVFLECVQDMDHENMFWYRQDPGLGLRLIYFSYDVKMKEKGDIPEGYSVSREKKERFSLILESASTNQTSMYLCASSLTGGFEKLFFGSGTQLSVL.

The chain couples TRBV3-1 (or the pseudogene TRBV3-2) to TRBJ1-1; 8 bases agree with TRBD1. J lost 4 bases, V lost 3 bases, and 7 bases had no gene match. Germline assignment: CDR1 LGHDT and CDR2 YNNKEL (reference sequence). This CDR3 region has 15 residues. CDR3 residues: CASSHGTGSSTEAFF. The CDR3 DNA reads TGTGCCAGCAGCCATGGGACAGGTTCGAGCACTGAAGCTTTCTTT.

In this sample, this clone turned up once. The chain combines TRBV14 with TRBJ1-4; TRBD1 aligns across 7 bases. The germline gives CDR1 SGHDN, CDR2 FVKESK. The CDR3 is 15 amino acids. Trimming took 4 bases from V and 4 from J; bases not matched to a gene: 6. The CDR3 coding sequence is TGTGCCAGCAGCCCCCCGGGACAGAGTAATGAAAAACTGTTTTTT. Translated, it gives CASSPPGQSNEKLFF.

The CDR3 is CASSVLGGNNSPLHF. CDR3 sequence (DNA): TGTGCCAGCAGCGTGCTCGGGGGGAATAATTCACCCCTCCACTTT. The rearrangement links TRBV9 to TRBJ1-6, with D tentatively TRBD1 (5 bases). The CDR3 runs 15 residues. CDR1 SGDLS and CDR2 YYNGEE come from the germline V gene. V was pared by 2 bases and J by 5 bases, with 11 bases between. The entire variable domain, with the rest obtained from reference TRBV9 and TRBJ1-6, is as follows: DSGVTQTPKHLITATGQRVTLRCSPRSGDLSVYWYQQSLDQGLQFLIQYYNGEERAKGNILERFSAQQFPDLHSELNLSSLELGDSALYFCASSVLGGNNSPLHFGNGTRLTVT.